Below, one T cell receptor beta chain is given with its context. Constant-region reverse primers amplified full-length variable regions, followed by semi-nested Nested Universal Primer A PCR. MiXCR, applied by TCRdb to the 5' RACE reads, yields one record per CDR3 protein. This sample has about 54,000 distinct CDR3 sequences, with approximately 17% found just once. The CDR3 spans 13 residues. V lost 5 bases and J 1 base, leaving 8 bases between the germline ends. Germline CDR1 and CDR2: SGHVS and FNYEAQ. The rearrangement uses TRBV7-6 and TRBJ1-1; unclear D gene. The receptor comes from a female donor with breast cancer. Sequencing was carried out using naive CD4+ T cells sorted from blood. This sample's subset: naive CD4+ T cells, CD4+CD45RA+CD25-. This CDR3 reads CASSQDWNTEAFF. CDR3 sequence (DNA): TGTGCCAGCAGCCAGGACTGGAACACTGAAGCTTTCTTT.